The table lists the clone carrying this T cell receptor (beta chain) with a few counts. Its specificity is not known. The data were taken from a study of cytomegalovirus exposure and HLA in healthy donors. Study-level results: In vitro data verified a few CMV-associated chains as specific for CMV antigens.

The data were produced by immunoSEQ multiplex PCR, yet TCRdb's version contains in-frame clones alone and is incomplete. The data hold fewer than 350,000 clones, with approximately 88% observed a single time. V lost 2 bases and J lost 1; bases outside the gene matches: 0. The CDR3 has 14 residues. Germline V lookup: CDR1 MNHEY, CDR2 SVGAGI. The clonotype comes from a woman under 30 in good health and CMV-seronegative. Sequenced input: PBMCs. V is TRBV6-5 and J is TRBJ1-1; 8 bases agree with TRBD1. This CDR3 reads CASSYGTGNTEAFF. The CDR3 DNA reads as TGTGCCAGCAGTTACGGGACAGGGAACACTGAAGCTTTCTTT.